These T cell receptor beta chains were read from a single sample in a study of control samples from healthy donors and cancer patients. Sequencing was performed with immunoSEQ multiplex PCR; in TCRdb, only in-frame clones are kept and a portion is missing. Here the sample spans roughly 120,000 clones, about 95% being singletons. Sample: blood. Receptor source: a young man in good health. Each CDR3 is given with its conserved first and last residue. The D gene is left open where the match is weak. A clone size is listed for some rows: how often the clone was seen (once, few, many), or a class if it is expanded.

TRBJ1-2	TRBD1	.	TRBV7-2	CASSSDRGEVYGYTF	TGTGCCAGCAGCTCCGACAGGGGGGAGGTCTATGGCTACACCTTC
TRBJ2-2	TRBD2	.	TRBV6-4	CASRGGADTGELFF	TGTGCCAGCCGCGGGGGGGCCGACACCGGGGAGCTGTTTTTT
TRBJ1-1	.	.	TRBV11-2	CASSLGAVNTEAFF	TGTGCCAGCAGCTTAGGGGCTGTGAACACTGAAGCTTTCTTT
TRBJ1-2	TRBD1	.	TRBV6-5	CASRFGGQGAGYTF	TGTGCCAGCAGGTTCGGAGGACAGGGGGCAGGCTACACCTTC
TRBJ1-1	.	.	TRBV6-6	CASSYRGPQEAFF	TGTGCCAGCAGTTACAGGGGCCCTCAGGAAGCTTTCTTT
TRBJ2-2	.	.	TRBV5-6	CASSVGWGGGELFF	TGTGCCAGCAGTGTCGGCTGGGGTGGAGGGGAGCTGTTTTTT
TRBJ2-7	TRBD2	.	TRBV15	CATSSTGTSTEQYF	TGTGCCACCAGCAGCACCGGGACTAGCACCGAGCAGTACTTC
TRBJ2-7	TRBD1	.	TRBV11-2	CASSTGQGGLKVYEQYF	TGTGCCAGCAGCACTGGACAGGGGGGTCTTAAAGTCTACGAGCAGTACTTC
TRBJ1-4	TRBD1	.	TRBV5-1	CASRVQTGSNEKLFF	TGCGCCAGCAGAGTACAGACAGGGTCGAATGAAAAACTGTTTTTT
TRBJ2-7	TRBD1	.	TRBV9	CASSAGQGGPYEQYF	TGTGCCAGCAGCGCGGGACAGGGGGGGCCCTACGAGCAGTACTTC
TRBJ1-1	.	.	TRBV24-1	CATSDLLRLGTEAFF	TGTGCCACCAGTGATTTGCTTAGATTAGGCACTGAAGCTTTCTTT
TRBJ1-1	.	.	TRBV28	CASSLVRGQNTEAFF	TGTGCCAGCAGTTTGGTTAGGGGCCAGAACACTGAAGCTTTCTTT
TRBJ2-7	.	.	TRBV3-1/TRBV3-2	CASSQDRGYEQYF	TGTGCCAGCAGCCAAGACAGGGGATACGAGCAGTACTTC
TRBJ1-3	.	.	TRBV10-1	CASKLGGRWRSIYF	TGCGCCAGCAAGCTCGGCGGGCGCTGGAGGTCCATATATTTT
TRBJ2-7	TRBD1	.	TRBV28	CASRIWDSNNLYEQYF	TGTGCCAGCAGAATCTGGGACAGCAACAACCTTTACGAGCAGTACTTC
TRBJ1-6	.	.	TRBV30	CAWRGQGLNSPLHF	TGTGCCTGGAGAGGGCAGGGTCTTAATTCACCCCTCCACTTT
TRBJ1-1	TRBD1	.	TRBV9	CASSRDSNTEAFF	TGTGCCAGCAGCCGGGACAGTAACACTGAAGCTTTCTTT
TRBJ1-2	.	.	TRBV19	CASSTTGNYGYTF	TGTGCCAGTAGTACTACAGGGAACTATGGCTACACCTTC
TRBJ2-7	.	.	TRBV6-2/TRBV6-3	CASSHPPSYEQYF	TGTGCCAGCAGCCACCCTCCTAGCTACGAGCAGTACTTC
TRBJ1-1	.	.	TRBV28	CASSVTGGRTEAFF	TGTGCCAGCAGTGTCACAGGTGGGAGGACTGAAGCTTTCTTT
TRBJ1-1	.	.	TRBV5-1	CASGVGAKKNTEAFF	TGCGCCAGCGGGGTGGGGGCGAAAAAGAACACTGAAGCTTTCTTT
TRBJ1-5	.	.	TRBV12-5	CASGLVDSPNQPQHF	TGTGCTAGTGGTTTGGTAGACAGCCCCAATCAGCCCCAGCATTTT
TRBJ2-5	.	.	TRBV7-7	CASSLGISKGETQYF	TGTGCTAGCAGCTTAGGGATATCTAAAGGGGAGACCCAGTACTTC
TRBJ1-6	.	.	TRBV10-3	CAISVGAFQDLHF	TGTGCCATCAGTGTCGGCGCTTTTCAGGACCTCCACTTT
TRBJ1-6	TRBD1	.	TRBV6-4	CASSDSTTGEGGGDNSPLHF	TGTGCCAGCAGTGACTCGACCACGGGAGAGGGAGGGGGCGATAATTCACCTCTCCACTTT
TRBJ2-6	.	.	TRBV4-3	CASSRRVSGANVLTF	TGCGCCAGCAGCCGAAGGGTATCGGGGGCCAACGTCCTGACTTTC
TRBJ1-3	.	.	TRBV5-4	CASSFGAGNTIYF	TGTGCCAGCAGCTTCGGAGCTGGAAACACCATATATTTT
TRBJ2-7	.	.	TRBV7-9	CASSPWERPREQYF	TGTGCCAGCAGCCCTTGGGAGCGGCCTCGCGAGCAGTACTTC
TRBJ1-4	TRBD1	.	TRBV18	CASSPGQIIEKLFF	TGTGCCAGCTCACCGGGACAGATTATCGAAAAACTGTTTTTT
TRBJ2-1	TRBD1	once	TRBV7-9	CASSLVPSGTGFLYNEQFF	TGTGCCAGCAGCTTAGTTCCCTCCGGGACAGGCTTCCTCTACAATGAGCAGTTCTTC
TRBJ2-5	TRBD1	.	TRBV7-9	CASPGTGVETQYF	TGTGCCAGCCCCGGGACAGGGGTAGAGACCCAGTACTTC
TRBJ1-1	.	.	TRBV18	CASSPGIGNTEAFF	TGTGCCAGCTCACCAGGGATTGGGAACACTGAAGCTTTCTTT
TRBJ1-2	.	.	TRBV5-1	CASSLVGSGGYTF	TGCGCCAGCAGCTTGGTCGGGTCTGGCGGCTACACCTTC